This is a list of T cell receptor beta chains from one sample in a study of cytomegalovirus exposure and HLA in healthy donors. Profiling relied on immunoSEQ multiplex PCR, and the TCRdb table lists in-frame clones only, not all of them. The sample lists over 150,000 clones; approximately 81% were seen once. Sample: PBMCs. These receptor sequences come from a woman in her twenties or thirties in good health and CMV-seronegative. Each CDR3 is given with its conserved first and last residue. A D gene is named only where the DNA matches it firmly. Only some rows state a clone size, as once, few, many or a class for expanded clones.

>.|TRBV6-1|.|TRBJ2-7
TGTGCCAGCAGTGAAGCGCAAGTGCAAGGAGGAAACGAGCAGTACTTC
CASSEAQVQGGNEQYF
>.|TRBV11-2|TRBD1|TRBJ1-2
TGTGCCAGCAGCTCCTTTGACAGGGTTGACGATGGCTACACCTTC
CASSSFDRVDDGYTF
>.|TRBV7-2|.|TRBJ1-1
TGTGCCAGCAGCTTACAGGGGAACACTGAAGCTTTCTTT
CASSLQGNTEAFF
>.|TRBV4-3|.|TRBJ2-3
TGCGCCAGCAGCCAAGAAGGAGGGGCAGATACGCAGTATTTT
CASSQEGGADTQYF
>.|TRBV7-9|TRBD1|TRBJ1-2
TGTGCCAGCAGCTCCCCGGGACAGGAAAACTATGGCTACACCTTC
CASSSPGQENYGYTF
>.|TRBV9|.|TRBJ1-1
TGTGCCAGCAGCGTAATCTCCCTGAACACTGAAGCTTTCTTT
CASSVISLNTEAFF
>.|TRBV28|TRBD1|TRBJ2-5
TGTGCCAGCAGTCCGACAGGGGTAGAGACCCAGTACTTC
CASSPTGVETQYF
>once|TRBV6-6|.|TRBJ2-1
TGTGCCAGCAGACCGGACATACAAGCACGAAGTGAGCAGTTCTTC
CASRPDIQARSEQFF
>.|TRBV6-1|.|TRBJ2-7
TGTGCCAGCAGAACCGGGACGCGGGACTCCTACGAGCAGTACTTC
CASRTGTRDSYEQYF
>.|TRBV2|TRBD1|TRBJ1-5
TGTGCCAGCAGTGGCCAGACAGGGGGGAACAATCAGCCCCAGCATTTT
CASSGQTGGNNQPQHF
>.|TRBV25-1|.|TRBJ1-6
TGTGCCAGCAGTGAAGAGGGCTTCGATGAATCACCCCTCCACTTT
CASSEEGFDESPLHF
>.|TRBV9|.|TRBJ2-2
TGTGCCAGCAGCGTACAGGGCAGAAGGTTGGGCGGGGAGCTGTTTTTT
CASSVQGRRLGGELFF
>.|TRBV11-2|.|TRBJ1-1
TGTGCCAGCAGCTTAGGCCAGGGGACCACTGAAGCTTTCTTT
CASSLGQGTTEAFF
>.|TRBV29-1|TRBD2|TRBJ2-3
TGCAGCGTCTGGACTAGCGCCACAGATACGCAGTATTTT
CSVWTSATDTQYF
>.|TRBV2|.|TRBJ1-5
TGTGCCAGCACCCCCACCGTCGGGGGGCCCCAGCATTTT
CASTPTVGGPQHF
>.|TRBV14|TRBD1|TRBJ2-7
TGTGCCAGCAGCCAACGAACGGGGACAGGGACCTACGAGCAGTACTTC
CASSQRTGTGTYEQYF
>once|TRBV27|TRBD1|TRBJ1-6
TGTGCCAGCAGTCCAGCCCCGACAGGGTACTATAATTCACCCCTCCACTTT
CASSPAPTGYYNSPLHF
>.|TRBV7-2|.|TRBJ2-7
TGTGCCAGCAGCCCGAGTCGGGAGCTCGAGCAGTACTTC
CASSPSRELEQYF
>.|TRBV19|TRBD1|TRBJ2-2
TGTGCCAGTAGTAGCTTCGGGACAGCCGGCACCGGGGAGCTGTTTTTT
CASSSFGTAGTGELFF
>.|TRBV28|TRBD2|TRBJ2-2
TGTGCCAGCAGCGCCTCAGGATCACTAGCGGGGATCTTGAGGAACACCGGGGAGCTGTTTTTT
CASSASGSLAGILRNTGELFF
>.|TRBV6-6|TRBD2|TRBJ2-1
TGTGCCAGCACCAGGGTAGCGGGAGTCAATGAGCAGTTCTTC
CASTRVAGVNEQFF
>once|TRBV4-3|.|TRBJ1-6
TGCGCCAGCAGCCAAGGCCCAGGGTATTATTCACCCCTCCACTTT
CASSQGPGYYSPLHF
>.|TRBV27|.|TRBJ1-2
TGTGCCAGCGGGTCTAGGGACACCTATGGCTACACCTTC
CASGSRDTYGYTF
>.|TRBV5-1|.|TRBJ1-5
TGCGCCAGCAGCTTGTACGGGGAGGATCAGCCCCAGCATTTT
CASSLYGEDQPQHF
>.|TRBV10-3|.|TRBJ1-4
TGTGCCATCAGTGAGTCGAATCTTAGAGCAACTAATGAAAAACTGTTTTTT
CAISESNLRATNEKLFF
>.|TRBV7-2|TRBD1|TRBJ1-5
TGTGCCAGCAGTTTCAACAGGGGCGATCAGCCCCAGCATTTT
CASSFNRGDQPQHF